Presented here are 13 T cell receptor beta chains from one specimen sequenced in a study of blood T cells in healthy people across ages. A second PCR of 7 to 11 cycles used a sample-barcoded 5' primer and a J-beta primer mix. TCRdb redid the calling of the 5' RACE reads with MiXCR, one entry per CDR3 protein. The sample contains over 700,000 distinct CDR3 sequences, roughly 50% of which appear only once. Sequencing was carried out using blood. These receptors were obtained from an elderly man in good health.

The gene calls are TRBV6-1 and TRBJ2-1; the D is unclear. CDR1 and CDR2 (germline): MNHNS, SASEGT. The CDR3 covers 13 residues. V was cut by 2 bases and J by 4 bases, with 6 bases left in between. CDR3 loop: CASSEQPYNEQFF. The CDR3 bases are TGTGCCAGCAGTGAACAGCCTTACAATGAGCAGTTCTTC.

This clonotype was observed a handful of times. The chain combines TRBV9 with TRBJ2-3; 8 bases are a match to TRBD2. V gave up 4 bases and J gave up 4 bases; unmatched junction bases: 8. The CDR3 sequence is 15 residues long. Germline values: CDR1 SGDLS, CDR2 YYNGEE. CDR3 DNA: TGTGCCAGCAGCCGGGAGGGGGAGGCGGCAGATACGCAGTATTTT. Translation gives CASSREGEAADTQYF.

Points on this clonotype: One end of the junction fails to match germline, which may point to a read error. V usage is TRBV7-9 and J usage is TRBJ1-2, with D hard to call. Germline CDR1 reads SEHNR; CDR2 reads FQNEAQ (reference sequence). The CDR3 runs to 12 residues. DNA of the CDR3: TGTGCCAGCAACTTAACTATCGAGGGCTACACCTTC. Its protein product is CASNLTIEGYTF.

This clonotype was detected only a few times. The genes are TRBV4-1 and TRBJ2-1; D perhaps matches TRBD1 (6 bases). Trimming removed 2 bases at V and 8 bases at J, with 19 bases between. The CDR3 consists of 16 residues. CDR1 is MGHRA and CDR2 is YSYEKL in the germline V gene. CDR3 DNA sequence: TGCGCCAGCAGCCAACAGGACAGTGGGGCTATCCATGAGCAGTTCTTC. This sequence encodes CASSQQDSGAIHEQFF.

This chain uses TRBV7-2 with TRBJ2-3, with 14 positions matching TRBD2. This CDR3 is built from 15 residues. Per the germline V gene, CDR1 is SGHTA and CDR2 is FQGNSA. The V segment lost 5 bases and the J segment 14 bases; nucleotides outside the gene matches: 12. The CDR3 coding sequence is TGTGCCAGCAGCGGGACTAGCGGGAGACACAGATACGCGTATTTT. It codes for CASSGTSGRHRYAYF.

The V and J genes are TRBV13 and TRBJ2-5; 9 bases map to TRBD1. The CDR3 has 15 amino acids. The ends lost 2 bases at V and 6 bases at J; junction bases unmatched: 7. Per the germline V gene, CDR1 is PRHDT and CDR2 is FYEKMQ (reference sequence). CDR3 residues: CASSLIRDRVKTQYF. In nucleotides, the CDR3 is TGTGCCAGCAGCTTAATCCGGGACAGGGTAAAGACCCAGTACTTC.

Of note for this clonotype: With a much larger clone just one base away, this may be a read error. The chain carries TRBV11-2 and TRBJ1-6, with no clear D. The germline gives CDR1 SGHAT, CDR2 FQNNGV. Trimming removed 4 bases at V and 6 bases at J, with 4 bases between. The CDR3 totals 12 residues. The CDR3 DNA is TGTGCCAGCAGCTCGTGTAATTCACCCCTCCACTTT. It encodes CASSSCNSPLHF.

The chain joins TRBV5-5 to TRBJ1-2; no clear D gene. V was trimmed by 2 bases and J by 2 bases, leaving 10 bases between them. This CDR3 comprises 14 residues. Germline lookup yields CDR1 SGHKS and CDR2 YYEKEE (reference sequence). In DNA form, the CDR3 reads TGTGCCAGCAGCTTCGAGGATTCCAACTATGGCTACACCTTC. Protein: CASSFEDSNYGYTF.

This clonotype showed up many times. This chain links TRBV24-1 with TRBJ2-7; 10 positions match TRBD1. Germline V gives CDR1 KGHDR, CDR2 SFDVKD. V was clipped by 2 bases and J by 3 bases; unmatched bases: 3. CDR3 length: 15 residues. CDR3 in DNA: TGTGCCACCAGTGATTCCGGGACAGGGGTCTACGAGCAGTACTTC. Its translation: CATSDSGTGVYEQYF.

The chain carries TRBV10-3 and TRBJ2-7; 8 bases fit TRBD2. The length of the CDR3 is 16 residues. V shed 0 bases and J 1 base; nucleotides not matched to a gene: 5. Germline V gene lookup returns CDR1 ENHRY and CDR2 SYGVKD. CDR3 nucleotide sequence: TGTGCCATCAGTGAGTCGGGAGTAGCGGGATCCTACGAGCAGTACTTC. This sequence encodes CAISESGVAGSYEQYF.

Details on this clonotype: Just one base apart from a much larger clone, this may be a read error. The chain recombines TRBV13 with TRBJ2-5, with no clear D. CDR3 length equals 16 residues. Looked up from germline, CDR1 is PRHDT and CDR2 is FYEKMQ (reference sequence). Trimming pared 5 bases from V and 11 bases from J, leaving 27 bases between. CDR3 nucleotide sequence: TGTGCCAGCAGCCCGCCTGACCCACTCTCCTACAATGAGCAGTACTTC. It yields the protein CASSPPDPLSYNEQYF. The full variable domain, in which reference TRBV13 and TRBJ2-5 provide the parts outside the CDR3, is AAGVIQSPRHLIKEKRETATLKCYPIPRHDTVYWYQQGPGQDPQFLISFYEKMQSDKGSIPDRFSAQQFSDYHSELNMSSLELGDSALYFCASSPPDPLSYNEQYFGPGTRLLVL.

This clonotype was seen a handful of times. The CDR3 DNA sequence: TGCGCCAGCAGCCAAGATTCACGTTCAGTGGAGCAGTACTTC. This encodes CASSQDSRSVEQYF. The chain has TRBV4-1 and TRBJ2-4; D unresolved. Between the trimmed V and J ends, which lost 0 bases and 13 bases, there was a span of 16 bases. This CDR3 is 14 amino acids long. Germline assignment: CDR1 MGHRA and CDR2 YSYEKL.

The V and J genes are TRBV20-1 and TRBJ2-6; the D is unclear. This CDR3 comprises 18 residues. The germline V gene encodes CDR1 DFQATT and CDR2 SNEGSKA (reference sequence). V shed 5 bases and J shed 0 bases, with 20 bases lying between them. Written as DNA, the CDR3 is TGCAGTGCTCAGCTTCCCAGGCGCGCCCTCTCTGGGGCCAACGTCCTGACTTTC. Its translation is CSAQLPRRALSGANVLTF.